This T cell receptor (beta chain) was documented in a study of regulatory T cells in long-lasting Graves disease. The time point was: newly diagnosed GD, antithyroid drugs for less than 3 months. From RNA extracted from PBMCs, the TCR library was made. iRepertoire HTBI primers and Arm-PCR of CDR3 regions built TCR beta libraries. TCRdb fed the multiplex PCR reads into MiXCR, producing one record per CDR3 protein. The data show approximately 350,000 distinct CDR3 sequences, about 16% seen once. There are 14 residues in the CDR3. The V and J ends lost 4 bases and 6 bases respectively, with 12 bases between them. Per germline, CDR1 MDHEN and CDR2 SYDVKM. The sample was also linked to a second study, of T cells in Graves' hyperthyroidism and ophthalmopathy. This second study says: Diagnostic decisions used clinical symptoms, serum thyroxine and TRAb, thyroid ultrasound and orbital computed tomography. The model made its ophthalmopathy prediction, and onset followed a median 6.5 months later.

The chain carries TRBV28 and TRBJ2-2; D is uncertain. The input for sequencing was peripheral blood mononuclear cells (PBMCs), taken at new diagnosis, from a patient treated with antithyroid drugs. This clonotype originated in a woman under 30 with Graves disease. For the CDR3, the DNA is TGTGCCAGCAGTTACCCCCCCGGACCCGGGGAGCTGTTTTTT. It yields the protein CASSYPPGPGELFF.